This T cell receptor (beta chain) stems from a study of blood T cell repertoires in COVID-19. At the level of the study: PBMCs, B-cell-depleted T cells, or T cells provided the cDNA or gDNA that made up the material.

V lost 8 bases and J lost 10; bases outside the gene matches: 16. There are 14 residues in the CDR3. CDR1 is SNHLY, CDR2 FYNNEI, per germline. Original processing methods: Researchers report that nucleated cell counts were estimated from reference gene primer amplification. The repertoire was sequenced with immunoSEQ multiplex PCR; TCRdb's copy has only in-frame clones and lacks some. V and J calls and clone size come straight from that table; D and trimming were deduced from the DNA. The sample has hundreds of thousands of clones; 86% are singletons. The source material was peripheral blood. This receptor was obtained from a woman in her sixties or seventies who had recovered from COVID-19. The rearrangement uses TRBV2 and TRBJ1-2; TRBD1 matches 7 bases. CDR3 DNA sequence: TGTGCCAGCCCTCGAGGCGGGACAGTCTTTGACTACACCTTC. Translated: CASPRGGTVFDYTF. Filled out from reference TRBV2 and TRBJ1-2, the complete variable domain reads EPEVTQTPSHQVTQMGQEVILRCVPISNHLYFYWYRQILGQKVEFLVSFYNNEISEKSEIFDDQFSVERPDGSNFTLKIRSTKLEDSAMYFCASPRGGTVFDYTFGSGTRLTVV.